The 29 T cell receptor beta chains reported below all come from one sample, sequenced in a study of blood T cell repertoires in COVID-19. The method was immunoSEQ multiplex PCR; TCRdb's version includes in-frame clones alone and lacks a portion of them. The table includes over 200,000 clones, about 88% detected once. The sequenced material came from peripheral blood. These TCRs come from a woman aged 60-70 years with acute or convalescent COVID-19.

The chain couples TRBV19 to TRBJ1-2, with 8 bases aligning to TRBD1. Germline trimming cut 4 bases from V and 4 bases from J; bases unmatched to any gene: 11. Germline V gives CDR1 LNHDA, CDR2 SQIVND (reference sequence). This CDR3 has 16 residues. Here the CDR3 DNA reads TGTGCCAGTAGTACACACGGACAGGGAGGTAGCTATGGCTACACCTTC. As protein: CASSTHGQGGSYGYTF.

This chain links TRBV5-1 with TRBJ2-4, with TRBD1 matching over 10 bases. The CDR3 is 16 amino acids. The V and J ends lost 0 bases and 1 base, in that order; junction bases with no gene match: 1. Germline V lookup: CDR1 SGHRS, CDR2 YFSETQ. The CDR3 here is CASSLEGQGAKNIQYF. The CDR3 nucleotides are TGCGCCAGCAGCTTGGAGGGACAGGGGGCCAAAAACATTCAGTACTTC.

J is TRBJ1-1 and V is TRBV29-1, with 8 bases that match TRBD1. Losses at the gene ends were 3 bases for V and 5 bases for J; bases not matched to a gene: 5. Germline assignment: CDR1 SQVTM and CDR2 ANQGSEA. The CDR3 runs to 13 residues. The CDR3 region is CSVEDRVYTEAFF. As DNA, the CDR3 is TGCAGCGTTGAGGACAGGGTATATACTGAAGCTTTCTTT.

The V and J genes are TRBV4-1 and TRBJ2-2; no clear D gene. In germline, CDR1 is MGHRA, CDR2 YSYEKL. The V end was cut by 4 bases, the J end by 0 bases, with 6 bases between. There are 14 residues in the CDR3. The CDR3 spells CASSPSSNTGELFF. In DNA form, the CDR3 reads TGCGCCAGCAGCCCCTCCTCGAACACCGGGGAGCTGTTTTTT.

This chain connects TRBV18 to TRBJ1-2; the D is unclear. Trimming stripped 4 bases from V and 6 bases from J, with 6 bases between. This CDR3 spans 11 amino acids. The germline V gene encodes CDR1 KGHSH and CDR2 LQKENI. The CDR3 nucleotides are TGTGCCAGCTCACGAGGCGATGGCTACACCTTC. The encoded protein is CASSRGDGYTF.

The chain employs TRBV6-4 and TRBJ1-2; maybe TRBD1 (6 bases). The CDR3 consists of 17 residues. The V gene lost 0 bases and the J gene lost 6 bases, with 20 bases spanning the gap. CDR1 and CDR2 (germline): MRHNA, SNTAGT. The CDR3 bases are TGTGCCAGCAGTGACTCCGGCCAGGGGTATCGGGCGGATGGCTACACCTTC. Protein sequence: CASSDSGQGYRADGYTF.

V is TRBV19 and J is TRBJ2-3; the D is unclear. The length of the CDR3 is 13 residues. Trimming cost V 7 bases and J 1 base, with 9 bases left between them. The germline V gene has CDR1 LNHDA and CDR2 SQIVND (reference sequence). CDR3 protein: CASKRQGTDTQYF. CDR3 coding DNA: TGTGCCAGTAAAAGGCAGGGCACAGATACGCAGTATTTT.

The chain joins TRBV5-1 to TRBJ2-5; the match to TRBD2 covers 15 bases. With 7 bases clipped from V and 0 bases from J, the junction kept 13 bases outside the gene matches. This CDR3 spans 19 amino acids. Germline-derived CDR1 and CDR2 are SGHRS and YFSETQ. The chain's CDR3 is CASLGDSGTSGGYQETQYF. CDR3 sequence (DNA): TGCGCCAGCCTCGGTGACTCGGGGACTAGCGGGGGGTACCAAGAGACCCAGTACTTC. Variable domain in full (rest from reference TRBV5-1 and TRBJ2-5): KAGVTQTPRYLIKTRGQQVTLSCSPISGHRSVSWYQQTPGQGLQFLFEYFSETQRNKGNFPGRFSGRQFSNSRSEMNVSTLELGDSALYLCASLGDSGTSGGYQETQYFGPGTRLLVL.

This clone was recorded at least ten times. The rearrangement joins TRBV10-2 to TRBJ1-5; D is uncertain. Looked up from germline, CDR1 is WSHSY and CDR2 is SAAADI. Trimming stripped 0 bases from V and 2 bases from J, with 14 bases between. The CDR3 contains 17 residues. The DNA for the CDR3 is TGCGCCAGCAGTGAGTCGTCGTGGGTTGAGGGCAATCAGCCCCAGCATTTT. It encodes CASSESSWVEGNQPQHF.

This clone was detected a few times. The gene calls are TRBV5-1 and TRBJ2-1, with 15 positions matching TRBD2. In germline, CDR1 is SGHRS, CDR2 YFSETQ. The CDR3 sequence is 16 residues long. After removal of 4 bases from V and 7 bases from J, the junction contained 6 bases not matched to a gene. CDR3 coding DNA: TGCGCCAGCAGCGAGGGACTAGCGGGGGGTTTAAATGAGCAGTTCTTC. Encoded protein: CASSEGLAGGLNEQFF.

The chain has TRBV28 and TRBJ2-2, with 10 positions matching TRBD2. CDR1 and CDR2 from the germline V gene are MDHEN and SYDVKM. The V and J ends lost 4 bases and 1 base, in that order; junction bases with no gene match: 3. The CDR3 is made up of 16 amino acids. CDR3 coding DNA: TGTGCCAGCAGTTACCTAGCGGGGGAGAACACCGGGGAGCTGTTTTTT. This gives the protein CASSYLAGENTGELFF. Using reference TRBV28 and TRBJ2-2 for the parts outside the CDR3, the full variable domain is DVKVTQSSRYLVKRTGEKVFLECVQDMDHENMFWYRQDPGLGLRLIYFSYDVKMKEKGDIPEGYSVSREKKERFSLILESASTNQTSMYLCASSYLAGENTGELFFGEGSRLTVL.

J is TRBJ2-3 and V is TRBV9; 10 positions agree with TRBD2. Germline CDR1 reads SGDLS; CDR2 reads YYNGEE. The CDR3 is 16 residues long. J lost 0 bases, V lost 0 bases, and 1 base had no gene match. This chain's CDR3 is CASSVGSGGSTDTQYF. The CDR3 DNA reads TGTGCCAGCAGCGTAGGTAGCGGGGGGAGCACAGATACGCAGTATTTT.

This clone was seen a single time. The V gene is TRBV19, the J gene TRBJ1-2; 8 bases align to TRBD1. The CDR3 has 15 residues. After removal of 5 bases from V and 0 bases from J, the junction contained 5 bases not matched to a gene. Germline values: CDR1 LNHDA, CDR2 SQIVND (reference sequence). CDR3 protein: CASSRTGSSNYGYTF. CDR3 nucleotide sequence: TGTGCCAGTAGTCGGACAGGGTCGTCTAACTATGGCTACACCTTC.

This chain joins TRBV19 and TRBJ2-7; TRBD2 aligns across 8 bases. This CDR3 is built from 14 residues. The germline CDR1 and CDR2 sequences are LNHDA and SQIVND (reference sequence). V shed 3 bases, J shed 2 bases, and the junction held 3 bases outside the gene matches. The CDR3 loop is CASSMTSVPYEQYF. The DNA of the CDR3 is TGTGCCAGTAGTATGACTAGCGTTCCCTACGAGCAGTACTTC.

The chain links TRBV30 to TRBJ1-1; 11 positions agree with TRBD1. V trimming: 6 bases; J trimming: 11 bases; junction bases outside the gene matches: 14. Germline CDR1 reads GTSNPN; CDR2 reads SVGIG (reference sequence). The CDR3 extends over 14 amino acids. This CDR3 reads CACPLDRGRGTAFF. CDR3 DNA sequence: TGTGCCTGCCCACTGGACAGGGGGCGCGGAACGGCTTTCTTT. The full variable domain, completed using reference TRBV30 and TRBJ1-1, is SQTIHQWPATLVQPVGSPLSLECTVEGTSNPNLYWYRQAAGRGLQLLFYSVGIGQISSEVPQNLSASRPQDRQFILSSKKLLLSDSGFYLCACPLDRGRGTAFFGQGTRLTVV.

The V call is TRBV7-9, the J call TRBJ2-7, with a tentative D call TRBD2 (6 bases). Germline lookup yields CDR1 SEHNR and CDR2 FQNEAQ (reference sequence). V lost 0 bases and J lost 3, with 21 bases in between. CDR3 length: 18 amino acids. The CDR3 DNA reads TGTGCCAGCAGCTTAGCCCCCCTCCGAGCGGGCGGCGTCTACGAGCAGTACTTC. Translating it yields CASSLAPLRAGGVYEQYF. The full variable domain, in which reference TRBV7-9 and TRBJ2-7 provide the parts outside the CDR3, is DTGVSQNPRHKITKRGQNVTFRCDPISEHNRLYWYRQTLGQGPEFLTYFQNEAQLEKSRLLSDRFSAERPKGSFSTLEIQRTEQGDSAMYLCASSLAPLRAGGVYEQYFGPGTRLTVT.

The chain has TRBV5-1 and TRBJ2-3; 11 nucleotides align to TRBD2. V was clipped by 6 bases and J by 3 bases; unmatched bases: 6. The CDR3 totals 15 residues. The germline gives CDR1 SGHRS, CDR2 YFSETQ. CDR3 loop: CASNSGTSGTDTQYF. As DNA, the CDR3 is TGCGCCAGCAACTCTGGGACTAGCGGAACAGATACGCAGTATTTT.

The gene calls are TRBV28 and TRBJ1-2, with D maybe TRBD1 (5 bases). CDR1 is MDHEN and CDR2 is SYDVKM in the germline V gene. V lost 3 bases and J lost 3, with 8 bases in between. This CDR3 is 13 amino acids long. CDR3 DNA sequence: TGTGCCAGCAGTTTTGGCAGGGACTATGGCTACACCTTC. Its translation: CASSFGRDYGYTF.

This chain links TRBV5-1 with TRBJ1-1; TRBD1 aligns across 7 bases. With 4 bases clipped from V and 7 bases from J, the junction kept 13 bases outside the gene matches. Germline values: CDR1 SGHRS, CDR2 YFSETQ. CDR3 length: 15 amino acids. The CDR3 sequence: CASSGQTGKKGEAFF. In DNA form, the CDR3 reads TGCGCCAGCAGCGGGCAGACAGGGAAAAAAGGTGAAGCTTTCTTT.

This clone was counted once. The rearrangement links TRBV28 to TRBJ2-7; the match to TRBD2 covers 10 bases. CDR1 and CDR2 from the germline V gene are MDHEN and SYDVKM. V lost 2 bases to trimming and J lost 3 bases; unmatched junction nucleotides: 7. This CDR3 is 16 amino acids long. The CDR3 region has the DNA TGTGCCAGCAGTTTAAGGGCTAGCGGGAGATACTACGAGCAGTACTTC. The encoded protein is CASSLRASGRYYEQYF.

This clone was recorded once. CDR3 amino acids: CASSPPSTGLNTGELFF. The CDR3, as DNA: TGTGCCAGCTCACCACCGAGCACAGGGCTAAACACCGGGGAGCTGTTTTTT. V is TRBV18 and J is TRBJ2-2; perhaps TRBD1 as D (6 bases). The CDR3 spans 17 residues. The germline gives CDR1 KGHSH, CDR2 LQKENI. V shed 0 bases and J shed 2 bases, with 13 bases lying between them.

The V and J genes are TRBV28 and TRBJ1-1; no clear D gene. V shed 5 bases and J shed 5 bases, with 15 bases lying between them. Germline assignment: CDR1 MDHEN and CDR2 SYDVKM. The CDR3 totals 14 residues. CDR3 in amino acids: CASSPPGVRTEAFF. DNA of the CDR3: TGTGCCAGCAGTCCGCCGGGAGTTAGGACTGAAGCTTTCTTT.

This rearrangement joins TRBV19 to TRBJ2-5; the D gene is possibly TRBD1 (5 bases). V shed 4 bases and J shed 6 bases, with 15 bases lying between them. In germline, CDR1 is LNHDA, CDR2 SQIVND (reference sequence). This CDR3 region has 14 residues. Written as DNA, the CDR3 is TGTGCCAGTAGTAGGGGCACTCTCGACCAGACCCAGTACTTC. Amino acid sequence: CASSRGTLDQTQYF.

Details on this clone: This specimen includes other DNA sequences encoding the same CDR3. This chain joins TRBV11-3 and TRBJ2-1, with 13 bases that match TRBD2. CDR3 length: 15 amino acids. V lost 4 bases and J lost 5; bases outside the gene matches: 2. Germline-derived CDR1 and CDR2 are SGHNT and YENEEA. The CDR3 sequence: CASSSGLAGDNEQFF. In nucleotides, the CDR3 is TGTGCCAGCAGCTCTGGACTAGCGGGGGACAATGAGCAGTTCTTC.

V and J are TRBV19 and TRBJ1-6; possible D gene TRBD1, 6 bases. Germline loops: CDR1 LNHDA, CDR2 SQIVND (reference sequence). CDR3 length: 15 residues. Trimming removed 9 bases at V and 6 bases at J, with 18 bases between. The CDR3 bases are TGTGCCAGCGACGGGACGGGACAAAGTAATTCACCCCTCCACTTT. Its protein is CASDGTGQSNSPLHF.

CDR3 sequence: CASSKQPGQGTEAFF. The CDR3 coding sequence is TGTGCCAGCAGCAAACAACCGGGACAGGGCACTGAAGCTTTCTTT. The V gene is TRBV9, the J gene TRBJ1-1; 9 positions agree with TRBD1. Germline V gives CDR1 SGDLS, CDR2 YYNGEE. The V and J ends lost 4 bases and 4 bases, in that order; junction bases with no gene match: 8. This CDR3 has 15 residues.

CDR3: CASRKEGAGYNEQFF. The CDR3 DNA follows: TGTGCCAGCAGGAAGGAGGGGGCGGGTTACAATGAGCAGTTCTTC. This chain connects TRBV2 to TRBJ2-1; a possible D gene is TRBD1 (7 bases). The germline CDR1 and CDR2 sequences are SNHLY and FYNNEI. The CDR3 contains 15 residues. Trimming shortened V by 6 bases and J by 4 bases, and 16 bases separated the two germline ends.

This chain links TRBV19 with TRBJ1-2; 12 nucleotides align to TRBD1. CDR1 LNHDA and CDR2 SQIVND come from the germline V gene (reference sequence). V was clipped by 5 bases and J by 2 bases; unmatched bases: 3. This CDR3 comprises 15 residues. The CDR3 sequence is CASSAGTGGNYGYTF. CDR3 DNA: TGTGCCAGTAGTGCTGGGACAGGGGGCAACTATGGCTACACCTTC. Full variable domain (missing parts from reference TRBV19 and TRBJ1-2): DGGITQSPKYLFRKEGQNVTLSCEQNLNHDAMYWYRQDPGQGLRLIYYSQIVNDFQKGDIAEGYSVSREKKESFPLTVTSAQKNPTAFYLCASSAGTGGNYGYTFGSGTRLTVV.

The chain recombines TRBV30 with TRBJ1-2, with 11 bases fitting TRBD1. V was clipped by 4 bases and J by 5 bases; unmatched bases: 9. CDR1 GTSNPN and CDR2 SVGIG come from the germline V gene (reference sequence). The length of the CDR3 is 15 residues. CDR3 protein: CAWNRGTGGSYGYTF. The CDR3 coding sequence is TGTGCCTGGAACCGCGGGACAGGGGGTAGTTATGGCTACACCTTC.